Shown below are 27 T cell receptor beta chains from a single sample sequenced in a study of shared clonotypes between healthy human individuals. Only in-frame clones appear in the TCRdb table, and some are missing; sequencing was by immunoSEQ multiplex PCR. The sample carries about 1.5 million clones, 95% to 99% recorded once. What was sequenced was naive CD4+ T cells sorted from blood. This sample's subset: CD45RA+ positively selected. These receptors were taken from a man younger than 40 in good health.

In regard to this clone: Distinct nucleotide sequences in the sample also encode this CDR3. This chain connects TRBV18 to TRBJ1-4, with no clear D. In germline, CDR1 is KGHSH, CDR2 LQKENI. V lost 1 base and J 6 bases, leaving 3 bases between the germline ends. This CDR3 has 12 amino acids. The CDR3 reads CASSPRDEKLFF. As DNA, the CDR3 is TGTGCCAGCTCACCACGTGATGAAAAACTGTTTTTT.

The genes are TRBV4-3 and TRBJ2-1, with 10 bases that match TRBD2. J lost 0 bases, V lost 1 base, and 9 bases had no gene match. This CDR3 has 19 amino acids. CDR1 LGHNA and CDR2 YSLEER come from the germline V gene. CDR3 sequence (DNA): TGCGCCAGCAGCCAAGGGGTGCTAGCGGGAGACGGCTCCTACAATGAGCAGTTCTTC. This sequence encodes CASSQGVLAGDGSYNEQFF.

This rearrangement joins TRBV11-3 to TRBJ2-3, with 7 bases identical to TRBD2. Germline CDR1 reads SGHNT; CDR2 reads YENEEA. There are 15 residues in the CDR3. J lost 5 bases, V lost 2 bases, and 7 bases had no gene match. The CDR3 nucleotides are TGTGCCAGCAGCTTATGGGCGGGAGAGGAAGATACGCAGTATTTT. Its protein is CASSLWAGEEDTQYF.

DNA for the CDR3: TGTGCCACCAGCATTCTAAGACTAGCGGGAAGCACAGATACGCAGTATTTT. Its translation is CATSILRLAGSTDTQYF. The rearrangement links TRBV15 to TRBJ2-3, with 11 bases fitting TRBD2. Trimming removed 4 bases from V and 0 bases from J; junction bases left unmatched: 6. This CDR3 spans 17 amino acids. Per the germline V gene, CDR1 is LNHNV and CDR2 is YYDKDF (reference sequence).

This chain links TRBV4-1 with TRBJ1-5; 9 nucleotides line up with TRBD1. CDR1 is MGHRA and CDR2 is YSYEKL in the germline V gene. The CDR3 has 18 amino acids. The V gene end was trimmed by 4 bases and the J gene end by 4 bases; junction bases not matched to a gene: 14. CDR3 in amino acids: CASSRALLGTGTNQPQHF. The CDR3 coding sequence is TGCGCCAGCAGCCGCGCCCTTCTTGGGACAGGGACAAATCAGCCCCAGCATTTT.

The rearrangement uses TRBV10-3 and TRBJ1-1; maybe TRBD1 (5 bases). Between the trimmed V and J ends, which lost 10 bases and 1 base, there was a span of 16 bases. The length of the CDR3 is 14 residues. CDR1 ENHRY and CDR2 SYGVKD come from the germline V gene. The CDR3 nucleotides read TGTGCCACCGGGGGTGGGGCCGGGAACACTGAAGCTTTCTTT. Translation: CATGGGAGNTEAFF.

This clone was seen only once. The chain couples TRBV5-1 to TRBJ2-7; unclear D gene. V dropped 4 bases and J dropped 2 bases, with 13 bases sitting between them. This CDR3 spans 14 amino acids. Looked up from germline, CDR1 is SGHRS and CDR2 is YFSETQ. CDR3 nucleotides: TGCGCCAGCAGCCCCGACCCAAAGGCCTACGAGCAGTACTTC. Translated, it gives CASSPDPKAYEQYF.

This chain joins TRBV5-1 and TRBJ2-1; no firm D call. V was pared by 2 bases and J by 0 bases, with 12 bases between. The CDR3 extends over 16 amino acids. Germline V gene data show CDR1 as SGHRS and CDR2 as YFSETQ. Here the CDR3 DNA reads TGCGCCAGCAGCTTCGCGTTAGAGAGCTCCTACAATGAGCAGTTCTTC. Translation gives CASSFALESSYNEQFF.

This chain connects TRBV19 to TRBJ1-3, with unresolved D. The germline V gene encodes CDR1 LNHDA and CDR2 SQIVND (reference sequence). V lost 3 bases, J lost 3 bases, and 12 bases lay in between. CDR3 length equals 15 residues. This chain's CDR3 is CASSILRLFGNTIYF. CDR3 coding DNA: TGTGCCAGTAGTATTCTCCGACTCTTTGGAAACACCATATATTTT.

V gene TRBV10-3 combines with J gene TRBJ2-7, with D uncertain. The CDR3 loop spans 16 amino acids. V lost 2 bases and J 3 bases, leaving 17 bases between the germline ends. Germline values: CDR1 ENHRY, CDR2 SYGVKD. CDR3 region: CAISEETESLFYEQYF. The CDR3 DNA is TGTGCCATCAGTGAGGAGACTGAGAGTCTATTCTACGAGCAGTACTTC.

V gene TRBV29-1 combines with J gene TRBJ2-1; D is possibly TRBD2 (5 bases). The CDR3 has 11 amino acids. V was pared by 5 bases and J by 6 bases, with 8 bases between. Germline CDR1 reads SQVTM; CDR2 reads ANQGSEA. Here the CDR3 reads CSVRGSNEQFF. DNA of the CDR3: TGCAGCGTTCGGGGATCCAATGAGCAGTTCTTC.

The sample holds one count of this clone. The rearrangement uses TRBV27 and TRBJ1-5, with no clear D. Between the trimmed V and J ends, which lost 0 bases and 6 bases, there was a span of 9 bases. Per the germline V gene, CDR1 is MNHEY and CDR2 is SMNVEV (reference sequence). The CDR3 is 14 amino acids. CDR3 in amino acids: CASSLSVPGQPQHF. As DNA, the CDR3 is TGTGCCAGCAGTTTATCTGTCCCGGGTCAGCCCCAGCATTTT.

This rearrangement joins TRBV11-3 to TRBJ1-5, with 9 positions matching TRBD1. The CDR3 extends over 16 amino acids. The germline CDR1 and CDR2 sequences are SGHNT and YENEEA. V was clipped by 9 bases and J by 4 bases; unmatched bases: 13. CDR3 sequence reads: CASKVGQGYLNQPQHF. CDR3 coding DNA: TGTGCCAGTAAAGTAGGACAGGGGTACCTAAATCAGCCCCAGCATTTT.

The rearrangement links TRBV29-1 to TRBJ1-5, with TRBD1 matching 8 bases. The V gene's germline CDR1 is SQVTM and CDR2 ANQGSEA. J lost 6 bases, V lost 5 bases, and 9 bases had no gene match. This CDR3 spans 14 amino acids. DNA for the CDR3: TGCAGCGTTCGCACCAGGGGGCTGGGTCAGCCCCAGCATTTT. Its translation is CSVRTRGLGQPQHF.

This chain connects TRBV5-6 to TRBJ2-7; D ambiguous. The V end was cut by 1 base, the J end by 2 bases, with 7 bases between. CDR1 and CDR2 from the germline V gene are SGHDT and YYEEEE. The CDR3 covers 13 residues. CDR3 sequence reads: CASSLRVTYEQYF. Here the CDR3 DNA reads TGTGCCAGCAGCTTGAGGGTTACCTACGAGCAGTACTTC.

The chain carries TRBV19 and TRBJ1-5; tentatively, D is TRBD1 (5 bases). Per germline, CDR1 LNHDA and CDR2 SQIVND (reference sequence). V dropped 3 bases and J dropped 7 bases, with 19 bases sitting between them. The CDR3 runs to 16 residues. This CDR3 is CASSIRGVSTTQPQHF. The CDR3 nucleotides read TGTGCCAGTAGTATTAGGGGAGTATCGACCACCCAGCCCCAGCATTTT.

A word on this clone: At the DNA level, this CDR3 is encoded by other sequences in the same sample as well. The chain links TRBV5-1 to TRBJ1-1, with unresolved D. V lost 2 bases to trimming and J lost 1 base, with 6 bases between them. The CDR3 loop spans 13 amino acids. In germline, CDR1 is SGHRS, CDR2 YFSETQ. The CDR3 nucleotides are TGCGCCAGCAGCTTCGAGGGGAACACTGAAGCTTTCTTT. Protein product: CASSFEGNTEAFF.

V is TRBV2 and J is TRBJ2-1; D is perhaps TRBD1 (5 bases). Trimming stripped 5 bases from V and 9 bases from J, with 8 bases between. Germline CDR1 SNHLY, CDR2 FYNNEI. The CDR3 contains 11 residues. DNA of the CDR3: TGTGCCAGCAGTTACCAGGGTGAGCAGTTCTTC. Protein product: CASSYQGEQFF. The full variable domain, with the rest looked up from reference TRBV2 and TRBJ2-1, is EPEVTQTPSHQVTQMGQEVILRCVPISNHLYFYWYRQILGQKVEFLVSFYNNEISEKSEIFDDQFSVERPDGSNFTLKIRSTKLEDSAMYFCASSYQGEQFFGPGTRLTVL.

The chain is built from TRBV29-1 and TRBJ1-1; D is undetermined. Germline CDR1 and CDR2: SQVTM and ANQGSEA. V lost 4 bases to trimming and J lost 3 bases, with 15 bases between them. CDR3 size: 14 residues. The CDR3 DNA reads TGCAGCGTTGGACTGTTCAAGGGAGACACTGAAGCTTTCTTT. It translates to CSVGLFKGDTEAFF.

The rearrangement uses TRBV14 and TRBJ2-1; the D gene is possibly TRBD2 (7 bases). This CDR3 has 15 amino acids. The V gene lost 3 bases and the J gene lost 7 bases, with 16 bases spanning the gap. Germline V gene data show CDR1 as SGHDN and CDR2 as FVKESK. The CDR3 nucleotides read TGTGCCAGCAGCCACTCACTAGGGAGGGGGAATGAGCAGTTCTTC. It yields the protein CASSHSLGRGNEQFF.

The rearrangement links TRBV7-2 to TRBJ2-1; perhaps TRBD2 as D (5 bases). Deletions cut 5 bases from V and 0 bases from J, with 11 bases between. Germline V CDR1 and CDR2: SGHTA, FQGNSA. This CDR3 comprises 15 residues. CDR3: CASSPGGGSYNEQFF. The CDR3 nucleotides read TGTGCCAGCAGCCCAGGAGGAGGCTCCTACAATGAGCAGTTCTTC.

This chain connects TRBV5-1 to TRBJ1-1; tentative D call: TRBD1 (6 bases). Germline CDR1 and CDR2: SGHRS and YFSETQ. CDR3 length equals 14 residues. Between the trimmed V and J ends, which lost 2 bases and 2 bases, there was a span of 10 bases. The CDR3 DNA follows: TGCGCCAGCAGCTTCCAGGGGTCTAACACTGAAGCTTTCTTT. It yields the protein CASSFQGSNTEAFF.

The CDR3 spells CASSVRTQVDTIYF. CDR3 in DNA: TGTGCCAGTAGTGTACGGACGCAGGTTGACACCATATATTTT. The rearrangement uses TRBV19 and TRBJ1-3; D not resolved. CDR3 length: 14 amino acids. With 5 bases removed from V and 8 bases from J, the gap between germline ends came to 16 bases. Germline loops: CDR1 LNHDA, CDR2 SQIVND (reference sequence).

CDR3 amino acids: CASSLIQPGQGAGEQYF. CDR3 nucleotides: TGTGCCAGCTCACTCATACAACCGGGACAGGGGGCTGGCGAGCAGTACTTC. The chain links TRBV18 to TRBJ2-7; 12 bases match TRBD1. J lost 6 bases, V lost 4 bases, and 13 bases had no gene match. Looked up from germline, CDR1 is KGHSH and CDR2 is LQKENI. The CDR3 loop spans 17 amino acids. The full variable domain, in which reference TRBV18 and TRBJ2-7 provide the parts outside the CDR3, is NAGVMQNPRHLVRRRGQEARLRCSPMKGHSHVYWYRQLPEEGLKFMVYLQKENIIDESGMPKERFSAEFPKEGPSILRIQQVVRGDSAAYFCASSLIQPGQGAGEQYFGPGTRLTVT.

V gene TRBV11-3 combines with J gene TRBJ2-1; D might be TRBD1 (5 bases). The germline CDR1 and CDR2 sequences are SGHNT and YENEEA. The CDR3 covers 16 residues. V lost 0 bases, J lost 0 bases, and 9 bases lay in between. The CDR3 is CASSLDGDSSYNEQFF. As DNA, the CDR3 is TGTGCCAGCAGCTTAGATGGAGACAGCTCCTACAATGAGCAGTTCTTC.

The rearrangement links TRBV6-6 to TRBJ1-2; perhaps TRBD1 as D (6 bases). This CDR3 is 11 amino acids long. The ends were cut back, 5 bases at V and 7 bases at J, with 8 bases in the middle. Germline V gene sequence: CDR1 MNHNY, CDR2 SVGAGI (reference sequence). Here the CDR3 DNA reads TGTGCCAGCAGTGCAGGGGCTGGCTACACCTTC. It translates to CASSAGAGYTF.

V and J are TRBV11-2 and TRBJ1-3, with D possibly being TRBD1 (6 bases). Germline V CDR1 and CDR2: SGHAT, FQNNGV. Trimming left V 5 bases short and J 3 bases short, with 14 bases between. CDR3 length equals 15 residues. The CDR3: CASSRGGRDGNTIYF. The CDR3 DNA sequence: TGTGCCAGCAGCCGGGGGGGGCGAGATGGAAACACCATATATTTT.